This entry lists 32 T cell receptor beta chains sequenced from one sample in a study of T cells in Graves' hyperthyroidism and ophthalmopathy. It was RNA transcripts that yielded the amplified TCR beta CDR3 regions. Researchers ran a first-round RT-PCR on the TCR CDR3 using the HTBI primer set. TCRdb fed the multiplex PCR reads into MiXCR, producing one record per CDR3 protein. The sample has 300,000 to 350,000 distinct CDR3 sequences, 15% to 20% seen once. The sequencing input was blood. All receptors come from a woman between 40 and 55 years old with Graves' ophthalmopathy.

The CDR3 is CATSRTGGLNGYTF. CDR3 in DNA: TGTGCCACGTCCCGGACAGGGGGGTTAAATGGCTACACCTTC. The V call is TRBV6-2 or TRBV6-3, the J call TRBJ1-2; 10 bases agree with TRBD1. The CDR3 extends over 14 amino acids. Unmatched junction bases numbered 11, after V lost 10 bases and J lost 6 bases. The germline CDR1 and CDR2 sequences are MNHEY and SVGEGT.

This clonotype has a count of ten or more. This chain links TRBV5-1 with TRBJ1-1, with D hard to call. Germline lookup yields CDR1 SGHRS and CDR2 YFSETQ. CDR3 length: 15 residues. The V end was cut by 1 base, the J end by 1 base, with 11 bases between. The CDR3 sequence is CASSLKGMGNTEAFF. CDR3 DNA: TGCGCCAGCAGCTTGAAGGGTATGGGGAACACTGAAGCTTTCTTT. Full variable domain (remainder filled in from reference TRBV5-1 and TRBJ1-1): KAGVTQTPRYLIKTRGQQVTLSCSPISGHRSVSWYQQTPGQGLQFLFEYFSETQRNKGNFPGRFSGRQFSNSRSEMNVSTLELGDSALYLCASSLKGMGNTEAFFGQGTRLTVV.

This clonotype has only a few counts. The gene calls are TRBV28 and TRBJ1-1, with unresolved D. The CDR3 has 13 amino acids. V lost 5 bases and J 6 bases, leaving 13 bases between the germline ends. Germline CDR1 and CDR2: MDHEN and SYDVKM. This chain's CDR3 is CASSPDRTSEAFF. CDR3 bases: TGTGCCAGCAGTCCGGACCGAACCTCTGAAGCTTTCTTT.

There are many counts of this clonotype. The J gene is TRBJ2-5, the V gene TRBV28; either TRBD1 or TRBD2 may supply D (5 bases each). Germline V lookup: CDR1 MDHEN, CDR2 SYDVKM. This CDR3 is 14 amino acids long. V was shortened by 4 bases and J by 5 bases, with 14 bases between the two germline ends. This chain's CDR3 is CASSSWGPRETQYF. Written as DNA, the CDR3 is TGTGCCAGCAGTTCTTGGGGACCCCGTGAGACCCAGTACTTC.

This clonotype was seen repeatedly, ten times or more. The CDR3 region is CASTKRLAYEQYF. For the CDR3, the DNA is TGTGCCAGCACGAAAAGACTAGCCTACGAGCAGTACTTC. V is TRBV28 and J is TRBJ2-7, with D possibly matching TRBD2 (6 bases). This CDR3 has 13 amino acids. Trimming took off 7 bases at V and 2 bases at J, with 12 bases between the two ends. Germline-derived CDR1 and CDR2 are MDHEN and SYDVKM.

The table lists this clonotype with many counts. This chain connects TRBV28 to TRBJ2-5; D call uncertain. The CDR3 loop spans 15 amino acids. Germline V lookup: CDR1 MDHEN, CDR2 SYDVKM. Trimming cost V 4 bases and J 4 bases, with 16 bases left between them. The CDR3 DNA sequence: TGTGCCAGCAGTTCCTCATGGCCGACCCGAGAGACCCAGTACTTC. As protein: CASSSSWPTRETQYF.

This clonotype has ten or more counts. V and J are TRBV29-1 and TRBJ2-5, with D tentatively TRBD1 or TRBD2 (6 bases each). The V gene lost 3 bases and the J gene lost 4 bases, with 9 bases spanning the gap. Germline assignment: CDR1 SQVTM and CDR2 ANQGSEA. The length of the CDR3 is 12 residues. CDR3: CSVDEGGETQYF. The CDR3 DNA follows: TGCAGCGTTGACGAGGGGGGAGAGACCCAGTACTTC.

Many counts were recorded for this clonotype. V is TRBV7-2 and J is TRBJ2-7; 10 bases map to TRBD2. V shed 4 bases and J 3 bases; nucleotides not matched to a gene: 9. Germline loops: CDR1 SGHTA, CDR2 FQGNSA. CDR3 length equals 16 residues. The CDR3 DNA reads TGTGCCAGCAGCTCAAGAAATATAGCGGGGGGCTACGAGCAGTACTTC. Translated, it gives CASSSRNIAGGYEQYF.

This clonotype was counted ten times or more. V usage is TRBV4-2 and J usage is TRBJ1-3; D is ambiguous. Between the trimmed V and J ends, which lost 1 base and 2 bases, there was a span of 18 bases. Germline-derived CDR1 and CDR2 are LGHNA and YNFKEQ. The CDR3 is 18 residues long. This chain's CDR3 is CASSQAALGPGTGNTIYF. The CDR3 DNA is TGTGCCAGCAGCCAAGCTGCACTCGGGCCCGGGACTGGAAACACCATATATTTT.

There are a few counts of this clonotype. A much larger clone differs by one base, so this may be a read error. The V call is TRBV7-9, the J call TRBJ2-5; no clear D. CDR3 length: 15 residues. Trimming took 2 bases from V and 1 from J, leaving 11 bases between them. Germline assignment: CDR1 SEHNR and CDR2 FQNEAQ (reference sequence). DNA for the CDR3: TGTGCCAGCAGCTTATTTCTGGCCAGCCAAGAGACCCAGTACTTC. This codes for CASSLFLASQETQYF. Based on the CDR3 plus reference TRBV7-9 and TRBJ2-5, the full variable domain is DTGVSQNPRHKITKRGQNVTFRCDPISEHNRLYWYRQTLGQGPEFLTYFQNEAQLEKSRLLSDRFSAERPKGSFSTLEIQRTEQGDSAMYLCASSLFLASQETQYFGPGTRLLVL.

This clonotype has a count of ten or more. The CDR3 loop is CATSVSGDNTGELFF. The CDR3 nucleotides read TGTGCCACCAGTGTGAGCGGAGACAACACCGGGGAGCTGTTTTTT. The chain employs TRBV24-1 and TRBJ2-2, with a possible D match to TRBD2 (5 bases). Looked up from germline, CDR1 is KGHDR and CDR2 is SFDVKD. This CDR3 has 15 amino acids. Trimming stripped 5 bases from V and 2 bases from J, with 11 bases between.

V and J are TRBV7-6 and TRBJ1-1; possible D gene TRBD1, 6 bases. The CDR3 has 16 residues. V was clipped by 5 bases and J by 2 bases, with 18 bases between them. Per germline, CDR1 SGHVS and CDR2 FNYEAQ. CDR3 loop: CASSTRGGGRNTEAFF. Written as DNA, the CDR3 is TGTGCCAGCAGCACCCGAGGGGGGGGAAGAAACACTGAAGCTTTCTTT.

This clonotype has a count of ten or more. The CDR3 DNA reads as TGTGCCAGCAGTTGGAGGAGGGATCGATATGGCTACACCTTC. It codes for CASSWRRDRYGYTF. The rearrangement joins TRBV6-2 or TRBV6-3 to TRBJ1-2; D is undetermined. The CDR3 sequence is 14 residues long. With 4 bases removed from V and 5 bases from J, the gap between germline ends came to 14 bases. CDR1 is MNHEY and CDR2 is SVGEGT in the germline V gene.

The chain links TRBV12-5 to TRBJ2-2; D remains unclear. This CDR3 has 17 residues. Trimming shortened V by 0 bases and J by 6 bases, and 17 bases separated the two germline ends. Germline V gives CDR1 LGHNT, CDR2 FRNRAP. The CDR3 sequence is CASGLVLGSLLAGELFF. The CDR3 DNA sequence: TGTGCTAGTGGTTTGGTACTGGGGTCTCTCTTAGCCGGGGAGCTGTTTTTT.

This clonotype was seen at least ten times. The CDR3 sequence: CATSRDATEMGRKVGETQYF. The CDR3 DNA follows: TGTGCCACCAGCAGAGATGCTACAGAAATGGGACGGAAAGTAGGAGAGACCCAGTACTTC. The chain has TRBV15 and TRBJ2-5; possibly TRBD1 or TRBD2 for D (5 bases each). This CDR3 contains 20 residues. V lost 0 bases and J lost 4, with 27 bases in between. CDR1 is LNHNV, CDR2 YYDKDF, per germline (reference sequence). The full variable domain, its missing parts supplied by reference TRBV15 and TRBJ2-5, is DAMVIQNPRYQVTQFGKPVTLSCSQTLNHNVMYWYQQKSSQAPKLLFHYYDKDFNNEADTPDNFQSRRPNTSFCFLDIRSPGLGDTAMYLCATSRDATEMGRKVGETQYFGPGTRLLVL.

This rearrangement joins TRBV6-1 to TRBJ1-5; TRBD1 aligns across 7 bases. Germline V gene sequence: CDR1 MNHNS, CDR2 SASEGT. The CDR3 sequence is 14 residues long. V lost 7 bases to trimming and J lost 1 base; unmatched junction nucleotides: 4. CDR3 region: CASIKQGSNQPQHF. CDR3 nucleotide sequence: TGTGCCAGCATCAAACAGGGGAGCAATCAGCCCCAGCATTTT.

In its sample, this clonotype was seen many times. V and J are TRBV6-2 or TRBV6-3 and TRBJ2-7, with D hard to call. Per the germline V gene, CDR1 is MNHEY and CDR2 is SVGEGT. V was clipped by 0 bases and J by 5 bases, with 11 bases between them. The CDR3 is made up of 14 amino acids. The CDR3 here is CASSYSRPSDEQYF. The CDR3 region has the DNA TGTGCCAGCAGTTACTCGAGACCGTCCGACGAGCAGTACTTC.

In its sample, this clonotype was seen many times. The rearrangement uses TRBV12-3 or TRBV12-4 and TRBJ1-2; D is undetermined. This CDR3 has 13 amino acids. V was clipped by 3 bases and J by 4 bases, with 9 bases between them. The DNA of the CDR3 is TGTGCCAGCAGTTTGAGAAGGGTCTATGGCTACACCTTC. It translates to CASSLRRVYGYTF.

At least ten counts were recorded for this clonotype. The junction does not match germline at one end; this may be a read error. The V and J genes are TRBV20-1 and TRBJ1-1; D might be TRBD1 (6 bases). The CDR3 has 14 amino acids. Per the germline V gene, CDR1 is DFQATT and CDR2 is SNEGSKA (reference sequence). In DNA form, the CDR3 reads TGCAGTGCTAGAGTCCTGGACAGCTTCACTGAAGCTTCCTTT. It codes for CSARVLDSFTEASF.

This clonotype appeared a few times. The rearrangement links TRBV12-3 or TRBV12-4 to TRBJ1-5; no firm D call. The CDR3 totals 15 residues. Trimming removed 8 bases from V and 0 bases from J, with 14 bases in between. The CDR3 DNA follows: TGTGCCAGCTCCCGATCGTCGGGTAGCAATCAGCCCCAGCATTTT. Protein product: CASSRSSGSNQPQHF.

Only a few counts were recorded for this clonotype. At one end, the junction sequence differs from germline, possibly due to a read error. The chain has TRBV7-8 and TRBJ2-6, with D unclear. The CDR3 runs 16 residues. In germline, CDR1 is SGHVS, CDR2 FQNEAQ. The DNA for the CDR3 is TGTGCCATCAGCTTTGCTTCCTTCTCTGGGGCCAACGTCCTGACTTTC. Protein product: CAISFASFSGANVLTF.

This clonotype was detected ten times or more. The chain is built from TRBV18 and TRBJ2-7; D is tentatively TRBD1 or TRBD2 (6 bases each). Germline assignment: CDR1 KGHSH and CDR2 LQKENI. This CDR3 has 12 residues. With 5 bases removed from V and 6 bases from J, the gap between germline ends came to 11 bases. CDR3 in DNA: TGTGCCAGCTCAACAGGGACTTCCGAGCAGTACTTC. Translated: CASSTGTSEQYF.

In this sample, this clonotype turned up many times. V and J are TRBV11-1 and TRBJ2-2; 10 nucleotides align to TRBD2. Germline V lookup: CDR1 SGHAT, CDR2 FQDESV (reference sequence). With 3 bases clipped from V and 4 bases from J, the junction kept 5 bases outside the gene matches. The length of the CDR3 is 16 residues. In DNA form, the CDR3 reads TGTGCCAGCAGCTTGTTAGCGGGAGGCCCCACCGGGGAGCTGTTTTTT. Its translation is CASSLLAGGPTGELFF.

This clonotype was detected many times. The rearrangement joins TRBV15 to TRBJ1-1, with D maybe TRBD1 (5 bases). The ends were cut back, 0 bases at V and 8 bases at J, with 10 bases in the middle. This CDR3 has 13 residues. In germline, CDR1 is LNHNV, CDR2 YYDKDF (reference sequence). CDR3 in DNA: TGTGCCACCAGCAGAGACGGTAGACAGGAAGCTTTCTTT. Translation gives CATSRDGRQEAFF.

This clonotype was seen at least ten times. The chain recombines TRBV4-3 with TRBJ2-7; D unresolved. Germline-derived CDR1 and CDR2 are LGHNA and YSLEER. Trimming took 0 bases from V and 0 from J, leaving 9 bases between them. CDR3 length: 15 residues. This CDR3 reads CASSQEIGSSYEQYF. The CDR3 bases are TGCGCCAGCAGCCAAGAAATCGGCAGCTCCTACGAGCAGTACTTC.

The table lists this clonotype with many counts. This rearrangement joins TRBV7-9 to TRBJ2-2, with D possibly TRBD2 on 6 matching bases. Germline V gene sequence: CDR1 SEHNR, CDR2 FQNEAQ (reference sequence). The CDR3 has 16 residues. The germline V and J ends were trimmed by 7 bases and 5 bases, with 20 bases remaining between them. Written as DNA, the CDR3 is TGTGCCAGCACGTACCCCGGGACTGCCAATACCGGGGAGCTGTTTTTT. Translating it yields CASTYPGTANTGELFF.

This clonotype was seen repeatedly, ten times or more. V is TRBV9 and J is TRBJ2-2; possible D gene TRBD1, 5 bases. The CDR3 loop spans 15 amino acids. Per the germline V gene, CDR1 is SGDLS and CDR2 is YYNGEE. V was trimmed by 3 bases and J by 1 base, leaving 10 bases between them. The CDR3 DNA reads TGTGCCAGCAGCGAAACGGACAAGAACACCGGGGAGCTGTTTTTT. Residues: CASSETDKNTGELFF.

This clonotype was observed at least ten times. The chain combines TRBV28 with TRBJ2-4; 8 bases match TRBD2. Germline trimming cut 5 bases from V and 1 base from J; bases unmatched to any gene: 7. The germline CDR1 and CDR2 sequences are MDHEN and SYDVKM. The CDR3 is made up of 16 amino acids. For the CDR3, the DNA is TGTGCCAGCAGTGCCAACGGGAGGGCGGCCAAAAACATTCAGTACTTC. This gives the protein CASSANGRAAKNIQYF.

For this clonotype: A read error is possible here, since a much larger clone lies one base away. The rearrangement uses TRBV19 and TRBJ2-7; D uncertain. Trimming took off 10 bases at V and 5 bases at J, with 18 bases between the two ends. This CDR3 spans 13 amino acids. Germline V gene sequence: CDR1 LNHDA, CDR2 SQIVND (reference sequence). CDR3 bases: TGTGCCATAGTCTTGTGGATAGGGCACGAGCAGTACTTC. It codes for CAIVLWIGHEQYF.

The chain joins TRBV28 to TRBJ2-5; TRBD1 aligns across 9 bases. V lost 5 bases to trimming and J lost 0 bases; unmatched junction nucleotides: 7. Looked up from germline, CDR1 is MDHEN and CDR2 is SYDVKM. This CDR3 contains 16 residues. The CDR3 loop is CASSTSGTGYQETQYF. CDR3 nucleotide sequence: TGTGCCAGCAGTACCTCCGGGACAGGGTACCAAGAGACCCAGTACTTC.

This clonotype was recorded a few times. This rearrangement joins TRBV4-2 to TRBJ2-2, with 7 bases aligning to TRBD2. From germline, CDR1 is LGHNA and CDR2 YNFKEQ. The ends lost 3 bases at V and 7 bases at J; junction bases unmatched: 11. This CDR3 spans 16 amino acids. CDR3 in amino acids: CASSHVGLVGVGELFF. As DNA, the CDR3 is TGTGCCAGCAGCCATGTCGGACTAGTGGGGGTCGGGGAGCTGTTTTTT.

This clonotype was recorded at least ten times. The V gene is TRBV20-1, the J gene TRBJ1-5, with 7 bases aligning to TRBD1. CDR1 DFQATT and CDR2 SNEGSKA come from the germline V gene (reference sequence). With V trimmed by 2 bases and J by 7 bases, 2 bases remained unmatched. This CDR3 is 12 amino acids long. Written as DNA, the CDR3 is TGCAGTGCTAGACTAGGGGGCCAGCCCCAGCATTTT. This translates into CSARLGGQPQHF.